This T cell receptor (beta chain) was recovered during a study of blood T cell repertoires in COVID-19. Study details: From the United States, Italy and Spain came samples of acute and convalescent COVID-19. PBMCs, B-cell-depleted T cells, or T cells were the source of the cDNA or gDNA that made up the material.

Per the original data handling: Estimated nucleated cell counts came from reference gene primer amplification. Libraries were prepared by immunoSEQ multiplex PCR; TCRdb keeps only in-frame clonotypes and omits some of them. V and J calls and clone size come straight from that table; D and trimming were deduced from the DNA. The sample carries around 99,000 clones, less than 85% recorded once. V was pared by 5 bases and J by 0 bases, with 14 bases between. This CDR3 is built from 15 residues. Per the germline V gene, CDR1 is SEHNR and CDR2 is FQNEAQ (reference sequence). The sequenced sample was peripheral blood. The source of this sequence is a man aged 45-65 years who had recovered from COVID-19. J is TRBJ2-7 and V is TRBV7-9; a weak D match, TRBD1 (7 bases). CDR3 residues: CASSRAGGSSYEQYF. For the CDR3, the DNA is TGTGCCAGCAGCCGGGCAGGGGGGAGCTCCTACGAGCAGTACTTC.